A selection of T cell receptor beta chains follows, all from one sample in a study of CD8 T cells in ankylosing spondylitis. Using its own MiXCR run on the 5' RACE reads, TCRdb lists one record per CDR3 protein. This table holds 85,000 to 100,000 distinct CDR3 sequences, about 9% found once. The sample consisted of blood, either unsorted or a sorted T cell fraction (not recorded which). The receptors derive from a male donor with ankylosing spondylitis or in good health (not recorded which). CDR3s include the opening cysteine and the closing phenylalanine or tryptophan. The D gene is left open where the match is weak. Size values are once, few and many counts, or a class for expanded clones, and some rows have none.

TRBV10-3	TRBD1	TRBJ2-7	many	CATNGQGFSYEQYF	TGTGCCACAAACGGACAGGGCTTCTCCTACGAGCAGTACTTC
TRBV7-2	TRBD1	TRBJ1-1	few	CASSLGDRRRGTEAFF	TGTGCCAGCAGCTTAGGGGACAGGCGGAGAGGCACTGAAGCTTTCTTT
TRBV9	.	TRBJ2-1	many	CASSVAGTTYNEQFF	TGTGCCAGCAGCGTAGCTGGTACCACGTACAATGAGCAGTTCTTC
TRBV7-2	TRBD1	TRBJ1-1	many	CASSPRQGKNTEAFF	TGTGCCAGCAGCCCCCGACAGGGAAAGAATACTGAAGCTTTCTTT
TRBV5-1	.	TRBJ2-2	many	CASSLSAGASNTGELFF	TGCGCCAGCAGCTTGTCGGCGGGGGCCTCGAACACCGGGGAGCTGTTTTTT
TRBV29-1	.	TRBJ2-7	many	CSVEDPGSSSYEQYF	TGCAGCGTTGAAGATCCTGGGTCCAGCTCCTACGAGCAGTACTTC
TRBV21-1	.	TRBJ2-3	many	CAGGTDSDTQYF	TGTGCCGGAGGGACAGACTCAGATACGCAGTATTTT
TRBV20-1	TRBD1	TRBJ2-3	few	CSVRQGPSTDTQYF	TGCAGTGTTAGACAGGGTCCTAGCACAGATACGCAGTATTTT
TRBV9	TRBD2	TRBJ2-7	few	CASGEGASGVSYEQYF	TGTGCCAGTGGAGAGGGGGCTAGCGGGGTCTCCTACGAGCAGTACTTC
TRBV18	TRBD2	TRBJ2-3	few	CASREAGVTDTQYF	TGTGCCAGCCGCGAAGCGGGGGTCACAGATACGCAGTATTTT
TRBV3-1	TRBD1	TRBJ1-5	many	CASSRGQGGGQPQHF	TGTGCCAGCAGCCGGGGACAGGGGGGAGGACAGCCCCAGCATTTT
TRBV20-1	.	TRBJ1-6	many	CSARDGRGQGSYNSPLHF	TGCAGTGCTAGAGATGGTCGCGGCCAAGGGTCCTATAATTCACCCCTCCACTTT
TRBV7-2	.	TRBJ2-4	many	CASSLVTKNIQYF	TGTGCCAGCAGCTTAGTTACCAAAAACATTCAGTACTTC
TRBV2	TRBD2	TRBJ2-5	many	CASSAPVASGVETQYF	TGTGCCAGCAGCGCCCCGGTGGCTAGCGGGGTAGAGACCCAGTACTTC
TRBV18	.	TRBJ1-3	many	CASSPNSHSGNTIYF	TGTGCCAGCTCACCTAACAGCCATTCTGGAAACACCATATATTTT
TRBV30	.	TRBJ1-5	.	CAWSVYGNQPQHF	TGTGCCTGGAGTGTATATGGCAATCAGCCCCAGCATTTT
TRBV5-1	.	TRBJ2-7	many	CASSLDYRDHEQYF	TGCGCCAGCAGCTTGGATTACAGGGACCACGAGCAGTACTTC
TRBV6-5	TRBD1	TRBJ2-7	few	CASSSAPGQGGYEQYF	TGTGCCAGCAGTTCCGCCCCGGGACAGGGCGGATACGAGCAGTACTTC
TRBV9	TRBD1	TRBJ2-7	many	CASSPGTGITYEQYF	TGTGCCAGCAGCCCCGGGACAGGGATTACCTACGAGCAGTACTTC
TRBV27	.	TRBJ2-1	many	CASSFSPNNEQFF	TGTGCCAGCAGTTTTTCACCAAACAATGAGCAGTTCTTC
TRBV20-1	TRBD1	TRBJ1-2	many	CSARGQEYGYTF	TGCAGTGCCCGGGGACAGGAGTATGGCTACACCTTC
TRBV30	.	TRBJ1-2	.	CAWSVTGAYGYTF	TGTGCCTGGAGTGTAACGGGGGCCTATGGCTACACCTTC